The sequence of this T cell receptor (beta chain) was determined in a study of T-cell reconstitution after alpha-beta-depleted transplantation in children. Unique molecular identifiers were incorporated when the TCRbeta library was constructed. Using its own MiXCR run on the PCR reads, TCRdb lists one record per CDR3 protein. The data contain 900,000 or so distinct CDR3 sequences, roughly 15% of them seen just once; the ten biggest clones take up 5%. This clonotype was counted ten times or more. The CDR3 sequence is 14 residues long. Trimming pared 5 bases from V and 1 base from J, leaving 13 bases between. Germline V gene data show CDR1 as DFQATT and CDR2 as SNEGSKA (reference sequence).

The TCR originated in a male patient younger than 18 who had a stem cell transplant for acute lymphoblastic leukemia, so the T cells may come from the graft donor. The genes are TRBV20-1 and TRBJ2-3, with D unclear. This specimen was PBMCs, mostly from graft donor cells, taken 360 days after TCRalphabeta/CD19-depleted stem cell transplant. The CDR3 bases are TGCAGTGCTGCATATCGGGTCGGCACAGATACGCAGTATTTT. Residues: CSAAYRVGTDTQYF.